This TCR beta chain is drawn from a study of shared clonotypes between healthy human individuals. Researchers sequenced unsorted PBMC DNA using ten immunoSEQ deep assay plates. Sequencing was performed with immunoSEQ multiplex PCR; in TCRdb, only in-frame clones are kept and a portion is missing. The data hold hundreds of thousands of clones, with roughly 79% observed a single time. The CDR3 has 18 amino acids. Germline V gene sequence: CDR1 SGHTA, CDR2 FQGNSA. Trimming left V 2 bases short and J 0 bases short, with 17 bases between. Comment on this clone: Its antigen is not known.

Study-wide findings and caveats: Only a few donors were included, so the genetic and exposure-history diversity represented was limited. Among donors, clonotype sharing was expected to be affected by sequencing depth.

About 100 million PBMCs per unsorted sample were used for genomic DNA. V and J are TRBV7-2 and TRBJ2-4; perhaps TRBD1 as D (7 bases). Input material: PBMCs. The source of this sequence is a woman aged 40 to 50 in good health. Some clones in this sample may be carry-over from other donors' samples. In DNA, the CDR3 is TGTGCCAGCAGCTTAAGGTCAGGGGGGAGCCTAGCCAAAAACATTCAGTACTTC. This encodes CASSLRSGGSLAKNIQYF.